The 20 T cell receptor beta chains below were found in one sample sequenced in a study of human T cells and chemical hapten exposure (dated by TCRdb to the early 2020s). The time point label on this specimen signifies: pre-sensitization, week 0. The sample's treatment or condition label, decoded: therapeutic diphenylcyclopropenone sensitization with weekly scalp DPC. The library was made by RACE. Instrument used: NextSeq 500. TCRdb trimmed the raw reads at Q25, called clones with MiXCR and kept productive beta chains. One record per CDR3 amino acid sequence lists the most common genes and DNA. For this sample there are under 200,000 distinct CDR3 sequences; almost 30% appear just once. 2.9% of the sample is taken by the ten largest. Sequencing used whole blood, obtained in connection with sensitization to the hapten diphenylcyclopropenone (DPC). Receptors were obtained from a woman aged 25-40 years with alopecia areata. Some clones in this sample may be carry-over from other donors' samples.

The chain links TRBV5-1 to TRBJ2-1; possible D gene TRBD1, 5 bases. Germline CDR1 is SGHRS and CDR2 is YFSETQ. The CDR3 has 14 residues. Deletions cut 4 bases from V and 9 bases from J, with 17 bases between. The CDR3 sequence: CASSGQGSYGEQFF. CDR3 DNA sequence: TGCGCCAGCAGCGGACAAGGGTCATATGGTGAGCAGTTCTTC. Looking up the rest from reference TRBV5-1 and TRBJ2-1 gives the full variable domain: KAGVTQTPRYLIKTRGQQVTLSCSPISGHRSVSWYQQTPGQGLQFLFEYFSETQRNKGNFPGRFSGRQFSNSRSEMNVSTLELGDSALYLCASSGQGSYGEQFFGPGTRLTVL.

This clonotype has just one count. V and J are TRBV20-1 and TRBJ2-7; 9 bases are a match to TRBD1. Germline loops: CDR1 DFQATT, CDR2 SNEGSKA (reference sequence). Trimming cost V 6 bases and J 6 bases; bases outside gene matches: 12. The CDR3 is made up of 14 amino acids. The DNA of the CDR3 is TGCAGTGCGTTGAACAGGGGGCGCTTCTTCGAGCAGTACTTC. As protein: CSALNRGRFFEQYF.

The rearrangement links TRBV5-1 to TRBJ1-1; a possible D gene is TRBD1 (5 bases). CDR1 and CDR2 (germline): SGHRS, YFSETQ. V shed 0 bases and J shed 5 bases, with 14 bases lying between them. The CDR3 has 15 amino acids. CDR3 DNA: TGCGCCAGCAGCTTGGCCGTTGTCGGGGGAACTGAAGCTTTCTTT. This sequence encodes CASSLAVVGGTEAFF.

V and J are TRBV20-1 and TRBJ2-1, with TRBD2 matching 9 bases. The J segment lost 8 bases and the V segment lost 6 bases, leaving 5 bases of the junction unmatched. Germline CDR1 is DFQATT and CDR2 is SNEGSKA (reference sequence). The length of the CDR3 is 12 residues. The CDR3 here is CSAAGGVYEQFF. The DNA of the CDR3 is TGCAGTGCGGCGGGAGGGGTTTATGAGCAGTTCTTC.

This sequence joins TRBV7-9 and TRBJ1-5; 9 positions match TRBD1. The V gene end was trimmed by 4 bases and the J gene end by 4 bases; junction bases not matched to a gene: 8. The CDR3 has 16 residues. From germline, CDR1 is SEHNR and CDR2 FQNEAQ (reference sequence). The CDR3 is CASSSIQGAGNQPQHF. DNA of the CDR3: TGTGCCAGCAGCTCAATACAGGGGGCAGGGAATCAGCCCCAGCATTTT.

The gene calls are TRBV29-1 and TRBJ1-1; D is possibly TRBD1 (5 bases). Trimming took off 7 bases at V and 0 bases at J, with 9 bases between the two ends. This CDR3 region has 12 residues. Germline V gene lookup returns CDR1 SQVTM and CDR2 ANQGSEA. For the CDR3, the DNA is TGCAGCGCAGCGGGGCTGAACACTGAAGCTTTCTTT. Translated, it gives CSAAGLNTEAFF.

The CDR3 nucleotides are TGTGCCAGCAGTTTAGTATCCGGGATGAGGGAGACCCAGTACTTC. This translates into CASSLVSGMRETQYF. The chain couples TRBV28 to TRBJ2-5; possibly TRBD2 for D (5 bases). V was shortened by 2 bases and J by 5 bases, with 15 bases between the two germline ends. Germline CDR1 is MDHEN and CDR2 is SYDVKM. The CDR3 loop spans 15 amino acids.

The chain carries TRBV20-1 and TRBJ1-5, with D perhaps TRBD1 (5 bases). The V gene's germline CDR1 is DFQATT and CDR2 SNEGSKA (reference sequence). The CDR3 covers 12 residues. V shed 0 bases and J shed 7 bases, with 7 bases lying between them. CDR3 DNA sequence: TGCAGTGCTAGAGATTCAGGGCAGCCCCAGCATTTT. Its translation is CSARDSGQPQHF.

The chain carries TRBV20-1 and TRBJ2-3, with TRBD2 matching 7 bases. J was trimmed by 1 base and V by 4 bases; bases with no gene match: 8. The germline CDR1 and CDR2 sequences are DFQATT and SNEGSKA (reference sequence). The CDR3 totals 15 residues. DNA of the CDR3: TGCAGTGCTACCGGGACTACCTTTGGCACAGATACGCAGTATTTT. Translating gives CSATGTTFGTDTQYF.

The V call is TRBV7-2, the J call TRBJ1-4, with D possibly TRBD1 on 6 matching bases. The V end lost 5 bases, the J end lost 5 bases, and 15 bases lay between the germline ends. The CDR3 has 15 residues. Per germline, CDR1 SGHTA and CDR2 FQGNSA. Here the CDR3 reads CASSPGGGGNEKLFF. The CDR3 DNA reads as TGTGCCAGCAGCCCCGGAGGAGGGGGGAATGAAAAACTGTTTTTT.

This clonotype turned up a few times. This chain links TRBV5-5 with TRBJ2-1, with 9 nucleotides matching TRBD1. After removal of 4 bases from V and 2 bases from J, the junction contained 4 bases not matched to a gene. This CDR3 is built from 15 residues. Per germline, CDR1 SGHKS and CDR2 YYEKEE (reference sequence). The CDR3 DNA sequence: TGTGCCAGCAGCCGAGGACAGGGGACCTACAATGAGCAGTTCTTC. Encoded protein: CASSRGQGTYNEQFF.

CDR3 region: CSAMDQVGQPQHF. CDR3 sequence (DNA): TGCAGTGCTATGGACCAGGTGGGGCAGCCCCAGCATTTT. V and J are TRBV20-1 and TRBJ1-5; D is unresolved. Germline CDR1 and CDR2: DFQATT and SNEGSKA (reference sequence). The CDR3 is made up of 13 amino acids. The V gene lost 4 bases and the J gene lost 7 bases, with 14 bases spanning the gap.

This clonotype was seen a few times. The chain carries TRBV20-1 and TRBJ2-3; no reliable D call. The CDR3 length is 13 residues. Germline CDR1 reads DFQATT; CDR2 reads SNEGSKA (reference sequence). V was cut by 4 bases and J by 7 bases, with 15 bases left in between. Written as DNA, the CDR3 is TGCAGTGCTATCCGACCCACCCGAAATACGCAGTATTTT. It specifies CSAIRPTRNTQYF.

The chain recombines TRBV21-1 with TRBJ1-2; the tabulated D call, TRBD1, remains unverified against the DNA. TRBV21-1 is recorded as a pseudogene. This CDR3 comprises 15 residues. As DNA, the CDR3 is TGTGCCAGCAGCAAAGTTCTGGGGCAGGGTTGTGGCTACACCTTC. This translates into CASSKVLGQGCGYTF.

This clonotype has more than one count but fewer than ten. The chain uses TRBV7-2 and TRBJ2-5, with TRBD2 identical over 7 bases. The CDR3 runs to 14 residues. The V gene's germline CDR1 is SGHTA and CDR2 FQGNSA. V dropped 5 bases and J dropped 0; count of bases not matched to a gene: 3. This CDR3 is CASSRDYYQETQYF. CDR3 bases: TGTGCCAGCAGCCGGGACTATTACCAAGAGACCCAGTACTTC.

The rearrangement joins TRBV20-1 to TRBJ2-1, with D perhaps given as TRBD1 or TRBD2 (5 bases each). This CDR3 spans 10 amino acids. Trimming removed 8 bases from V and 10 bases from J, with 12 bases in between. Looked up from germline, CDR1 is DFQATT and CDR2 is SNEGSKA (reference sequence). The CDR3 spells CSMGEYEQFF. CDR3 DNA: TGCAGTATGGGGGAATACGAGCAGTTCTTC.

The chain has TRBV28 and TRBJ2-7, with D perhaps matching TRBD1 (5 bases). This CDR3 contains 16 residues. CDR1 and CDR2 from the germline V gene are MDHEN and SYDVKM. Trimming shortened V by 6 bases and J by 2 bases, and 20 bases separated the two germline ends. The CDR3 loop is CASSQIQGRAPYEQYF. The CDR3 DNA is TGTGCCAGCAGCCAAATCCAAGGCAGGGCACCCTACGAGCAGTACTTC. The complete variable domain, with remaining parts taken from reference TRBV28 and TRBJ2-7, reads DVKVTQSSRYLVKRTGEKVFLECVQDMDHENMFWYRQDPGLGLRLIYFSYDVKMKEKGDIPEGYSVSREKKERFSLILESASTNQTSMYLCASSQIQGRAPYEQYFGPGTRLTVT.

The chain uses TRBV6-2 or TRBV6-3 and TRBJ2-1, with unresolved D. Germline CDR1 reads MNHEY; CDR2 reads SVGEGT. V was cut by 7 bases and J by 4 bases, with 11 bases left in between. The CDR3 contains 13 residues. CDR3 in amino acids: CASTLPKYNEQFF. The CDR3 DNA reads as TGTGCCAGCACCTTGCCTAAATACAATGAGCAGTTCTTC.

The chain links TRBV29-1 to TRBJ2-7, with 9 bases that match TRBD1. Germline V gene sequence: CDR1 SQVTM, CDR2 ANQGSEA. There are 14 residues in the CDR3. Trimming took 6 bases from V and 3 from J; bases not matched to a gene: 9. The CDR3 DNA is TGCAGCGTCAGGGAGACAGGGGGAATCTACGAGCAGTACTTC. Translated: CSVRETGGIYEQYF.

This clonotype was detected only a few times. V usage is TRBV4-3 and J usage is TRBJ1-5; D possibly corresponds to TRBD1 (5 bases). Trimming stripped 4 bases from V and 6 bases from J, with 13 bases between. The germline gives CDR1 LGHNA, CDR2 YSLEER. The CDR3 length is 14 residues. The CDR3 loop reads CASSPDNRGQPQHF. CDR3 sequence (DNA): TGCGCCAGCAGCCCGGACAACCGGGGTCAGCCCCAGCATTTT.